Listed here are 32 T cell receptor beta chains from one sample, sequenced in a study of T cell responses to AZD1222 COVID-19 vaccine. Measured with immunoSEQ multiplex PCR; TCRdb has only the in-frame clones, and not every one. The table lists around 200,000 clones, around 88% of them singletons. The sequencing here drew on peripheral blood, taken on day 0 of AZD1222 vaccination. The receptor set was obtained from an adult in good health.

The rearrangement joins TRBV29-1 to TRBJ2-7, with D perhaps matching TRBD1 (5 bases). From germline, CDR1 is SQVTM and CDR2 ANQGSEA. The CDR3 contains 14 residues. Trimming stripped 7 bases from V and 0 bases from J, with 16 bases between. In DNA form, the CDR3 reads TGCAGCGCTCGGACACCGGCCAGCTCCTACGAGCAGTACTTC. As protein: CSARTPASSYEQYF.

The V and J genes are TRBV7-9 and TRBJ2-4; possible D gene TRBD2, 6 bases. Deletions cut 2 bases from V and 8 bases from J, with 16 bases between. The germline CDR1 and CDR2 sequences are SEHNR and FQNEAQ (reference sequence). The CDR3 consists of 15 residues. The CDR3 loop is CASSLLGTVGDIQYF. The CDR3 region has the DNA TGTGCCAGCAGCTTATTAGGGACTGTAGGGGACATTCAGTACTTC.

J is TRBJ2-2 and V is TRBV19; 7 bases fit TRBD2. This CDR3 contains 13 residues. CDR1 LNHDA and CDR2 SQIVND come from the germline V gene (reference sequence). V lost 7 bases, J lost 3 bases, and 2 bases stayed unmatched. CDR3 DNA sequence: TGTGCCAGTAAACGGGGGGACACCGGGGAGCTGTTTTTT. Amino acid sequence: CASKRGDTGELFF.

This sequence joins TRBV18 and TRBJ2-3; 13 bases are shared with TRBD2. The germline gives CDR1 KGHSH, CDR2 LQKENI. Trimming removed 0 bases from V and 5 bases from J; junction bases left unmatched: 5. This CDR3 contains 17 residues. The CDR3 DNA is TGTGCCAGCTCACCACCGGGACTAGCGGGGTCGATAGATACGCAGTATTTT. It specifies CASSPPGLAGSIDTQYF.

V and J are TRBV5-1 and TRBJ2-7, with D hard to call. Deletions cut 4 bases from V and 7 bases from J, with 15 bases between. CDR1 is SGHRS, CDR2 YFSETQ, per germline. This CDR3 has 13 amino acids. The chain's CDR3 is CASSQLSPREQYF. In DNA form, the CDR3 reads TGCGCCAGCAGCCAACTATCACCTCGGGAGCAGTACTTC.

V and J are TRBV21-1 and TRBJ1-6; the table's D call of TRBD1 was not tested on the DNA. TRBV21-1 is a listed pseudogene. The CDR3 has 19 residues. CDR3 nucleotide sequence: TGTGCCAGCAGCAAAGCGCTGATGGGACAGGCGAAGATTGGTTCACCCCTCCACTTT. Its protein product is CASSKALMGQAKIGSPLHF.

J is TRBJ2-1 and V is TRBV5-4; 12 bases align to TRBD2. Germline V gene data show CDR1 as SGHNT and CDR2 as YYREEE (reference sequence). The CDR3 is 18 amino acids. Losses at the gene ends were 1 base for V and 3 bases for J; bases not matched to a gene: 8. CDR3 bases: TGTGCCAGCAGCTTGAGAACCGGGACTAGCGGGTTCTACAATGAGCAGTTCTTC. Its translation: CASSLRTGTSGFYNEQFF.

The chain couples TRBV5-4 to TRBJ1-2; tentative D call: TRBD1 (5 bases). CDR3 size: 15 residues. The V gene's germline CDR1 is SGHNT and CDR2 YYREEE (reference sequence). Trimming cost V 0 bases and J 0 bases, with 9 bases left between them. In nucleotides, the CDR3 is TGTGCCAGCAGCTTGGGAGGGGCGGCTAACTATGGCTACACCTTC. Translating it yields CASSLGGAANYGYTF.

J is TRBJ1-1 and V is TRBV12-3 or TRBV12-4, with no clear D. Trimming took 6 bases from V and 7 from J, leaving 12 bases between them. The CDR3 has 12 amino acids. The CDR3 loop reads CASSPEDGEAFF. CDR3 in DNA: TGTGCCAGCAGCCCGGAGGACGGTGAAGCTTTCTTT.

The rearrangement joins TRBV5-1 to TRBJ1-4; the D is unclear. Germline CDR1 SGHRS, CDR2 YFSETQ. V lost 4 bases and J 3 bases, leaving 10 bases between the germline ends. The CDR3 covers 14 residues. The CDR3, as DNA: TGCGCCAGCAGCCCCCTAACGGCTAATGAAAAACTGTTTTTT. Protein sequence: CASSPLTANEKLFF.

V and J are TRBV5-4 and TRBJ2-3; no reliable D call. Trimming removed 0 bases from V and 2 bases from J, with 4 bases in between. CDR1 is SGHNT and CDR2 is YYREEE in the germline V gene (reference sequence). The CDR3 is 13 residues long. The CDR3 DNA reads as TGTGCCAGCAGCTTGGCCCCCACAGATACGCAGTATTTT. This sequence encodes CASSLAPTDTQYF.

The rearrangement joins TRBV9 to TRBJ1-2, with TRBD1 matching over 12 bases. The CDR3 length is 15 residues. The V and J ends lost 2 bases and 8 bases, in that order; junction bases with no gene match: 7. CDR1 and CDR2 from the germline V gene are SGDLS and YYNGEE. Here the CDR3 reads CASSVGTGGFTGYTF. CDR3 DNA: TGTGCCAGCAGCGTCGGGACAGGGGGCTTTACGGGCTACACCTTC. The full variable domain, its missing parts supplied by reference TRBV9 and TRBJ1-2, is DSGVTQTPKHLITATGQRVTLRCSPRSGDLSVYWYQQSLDQGLQFLIQYYNGEERAKGNILERFSAQQFPDLHSELNLSSLELGDSALYFCASSVGTGGFTGYTFGSGTRLTVV.

The J gene is TRBJ2-2, the V gene TRBV5-1; D remains unclear. V lost 0 bases to trimming and J lost 2 bases, with 2 bases between them. The CDR3 totals 13 residues. The germline CDR1 and CDR2 sequences are SGHRS and YFSETQ. The CDR3 protein is CASSLANTGELFF. The DNA for the CDR3 is TGCGCCAGCAGCTTGGCCAACACCGGGGAGCTGTTTTTT.

The chain recombines TRBV19 with TRBJ2-2; 7 nucleotides align to TRBD2. Per the germline V gene, CDR1 is LNHDA and CDR2 is SQIVND (reference sequence). The V and J ends lost 11 bases and 0 bases, in that order; junction bases with no gene match: 3. The CDR3 consists of 13 residues. This CDR3 is CAGAGTNTGELFF. CDR3 DNA: TGTGCCGGAGCGGGGACGAACACCGGGGAGCTGTTTTTT.

This rearrangement joins TRBV4-1 to TRBJ1-1; TRBD1 is a possible D gene (5 bases). The CDR3 contains 19 residues. Germline V gene data show CDR1 as MGHRA and CDR2 as YSYEKL. V was shortened by 0 bases and J by 0 bases, with 20 bases between the two germline ends. This CDR3 reads CASSQERQLQLNMNTEAFF. The CDR3 region has the DNA TGCGCCAGCAGCCAAGAGCGACAGCTTCAATTAAACATGAACACTGAAGCTTTCTTT.

The chain couples TRBV6-5 to TRBJ2-7; perhaps D is TRBD1 or TRBD2 (5 bases each). CDR3 size: 14 residues. V dropped 6 bases and J dropped 1 base, with 13 bases sitting between them. Per germline, CDR1 MNHEY and CDR2 SVGAGI. DNA of the CDR3: TGTGCCAGCAGCCGGGACGGTCCGTCCTACGAGCAGTACTTC. Residues: CASSRDGPSYEQYF.

This clone was detected ten times or more. This chain joins TRBV9 and TRBJ2-7; no clear D gene. CDR3 length: 14 amino acids. V was clipped by 0 bases and J by 2 bases, with 9 bases between them. Germline CDR1 is SGDLS and CDR2 is YYNGEE. The CDR3 loop is CASSVGVGTYEQYF. The CDR3 DNA follows: TGTGCCAGCAGCGTAGGGGTTGGAACCTACGAGCAGTACTTC.

This chain uses TRBV9 with TRBJ2-2; possible D gene TRBD2, 5 bases. The CDR3 extends over 14 amino acids. Germline values: CDR1 SGDLS, CDR2 YYNGEE. V gave up 3 bases and J gave up 5 bases, with 11 bases separating them. The CDR3 reads CASSELRGTGELFF. CDR3 sequence (DNA): TGTGCCAGCAGCGAGCTTAGAGGGACCGGGGAGCTGTTTTTT.

A single count supports this clone. V and J are TRBV5-1 and TRBJ1-1; 7 positions match TRBD1. Per germline, CDR1 SGHRS and CDR2 YFSETQ. This CDR3 is built from 17 residues. Trimming cost V 0 bases and J 3 bases; bases outside gene matches: 11. Written as DNA, the CDR3 is TGCGCCAGCAGCTTGGGATATTCCCGGGGACAGTACACTGAAGCTTTCTTT. This sequence encodes CASSLGYSRGQYTEAFF.

The chain employs TRBV7-3 and TRBJ1-3; TRBD1 is a possible D gene (5 bases). In germline, CDR1 is SGHTA, CDR2 FQGTGA. The CDR3 totals 18 residues. Trimming shortened V by 5 bases and J by 0 bases, and 20 bases separated the two germline ends. The CDR3 DNA sequence: TGTGCCAGCAGCCCGAAGGGGACGAAACTAGACTCTGGAAACACCATATATTTT. This translates into CASSPKGTKLDSGNTIYF.

The CDR3 nucleotides are TGTGCCTGGAGTATTTTGGGGAGTGGTGCCGGGGAGCTGTTTTTT. Protein sequence: CAWSILGSGAGELFF. V gene TRBV30 combines with J gene TRBJ2-2; the D gene is possibly TRBD2 (5 bases). The V and J ends lost 2 bases and 6 bases respectively, with 16 bases between them. Per germline, CDR1 GTSNPN and CDR2 SVGIG (reference sequence). The CDR3 length is 15 residues.

The CDR3 protein is CASLIKGTDTQYF. CDR3 sequence (DNA): TGTGCCAGCTTGATCAAGGGCACAGATACGCAGTATTTT. The gene calls are TRBV18 and TRBJ2-3; D is uncertain. The V end lost 7 bases, the J end lost 1 base, and 9 bases lay between the germline ends. Germline assignment: CDR1 KGHSH and CDR2 LQKENI. The CDR3 runs to 13 residues.

The chain carries TRBV11-2 and TRBJ1-4; 8 bases match TRBD1. Trimming cost V 5 bases and J 8 bases; bases outside gene matches: 4. Germline CDR1 SGHAT, CDR2 FQNNGV. This CDR3 region has 13 residues. The CDR3 DNA sequence: TGTGCCAGCAGCCGGACAGGGTTCGAAAAACTGTTTTTT. Translating gives CASSRTGFEKLFF.

This chain links TRBV7-2 with TRBJ1-2; no clear D. V was clipped by 1 base and J by 4 bases, with 7 bases between them. The length of the CDR3 is 13 residues. Germline V gives CDR1 SGHTA, CDR2 FQGNSA. The CDR3 spells CASSLGQSYGYTF. The CDR3 DNA is TGTGCCAGCAGCTTAGGCCAGTCCTATGGCTACACCTTC.

This chain connects TRBV6-1 to TRBJ1-1, with a tentative D call TRBD1 (5 bases). V was shortened by 1 base and J by 1 base, with 10 bases between the two germline ends. The CDR3 has 15 residues. Germline CDR1 reads MNHNS; CDR2 reads SASEGT. CDR3 amino acids: CASSEVRGPNTEAFF. Here the CDR3 DNA reads TGTGCCAGCAGTGAAGTAAGGGGACCGAACACTGAAGCTTTCTTT.

To note about this clone: The sample carries other DNA sequences with the same CDR3. This rearrangement joins TRBV7-9 to TRBJ2-3; 12 bases agree with TRBD2. Germline CDR1 reads SEHNR; CDR2 reads FQNEAQ (reference sequence). The CDR3 totals 16 residues. J gave up 1 base and V 5 bases, and 4 bases lay outside the gene matches. The CDR3 protein is CASSPRTSGGTDTQYF. The CDR3 bases are TGTGCCAGCAGCCCCCGGACTAGCGGGGGCACAGATACGCAGTATTTT. Full variable domain (outside the CDR3, taken from reference TRBV7-9 and TRBJ2-3): DTGVSQNPRHKITKRGQNVTFRCDPISEHNRLYWYRQTLGQGPEFLTYFQNEAQLEKSRLLSDRFSAERPKGSFSTLEIQRTEQGDSAMYLCASSPRTSGGTDTQYFGPGTRLTVL.

This rearrangement joins TRBV14 to TRBJ2-7; D not resolved. This CDR3 has 14 amino acids. The V end was cut by 0 bases, the J end by 4 bases, with 10 bases between. Germline V lookup: CDR1 SGHDN, CDR2 FVKESK. The CDR3 sequence is CASSQDNSRYEQYF. The CDR3 region has the DNA TGTGCCAGCAGCCAAGATAACAGCCGGTACGAGCAGTACTTC.

This clone was recorded a few times. The chain joins TRBV4-2 to TRBJ2-3; 8 bases agree with TRBD2. Germline V CDR1 and CDR2: LGHNA, YNFKEQ. The CDR3 consists of 15 residues. Trimming removed 3 bases from V and 2 bases from J; junction bases left unmatched: 4. The CDR3 protein is CASSQRRGVTDTQYF. The CDR3 region has the DNA TGTGCCAGCAGCCAGAGGCGGGGGGTCACAGATACGCAGTATTTT.

This clone was counted only a few times. The gene calls are TRBV18 and TRBJ1-2; 9 bases line up with TRBD1. V shed 0 bases, J shed 4 bases, and the junction held 6 bases outside the gene matches. The CDR3 spans 16 residues. Per the germline V gene, CDR1 is KGHSH and CDR2 is LQKENI. This CDR3 reads CASSPPYGTGPYGYTF. CDR3 nucleotides: TGTGCCAGCTCACCACCTTACGGGACAGGGCCCTATGGCTACACCTTC.

The chain employs TRBV5-1 and TRBJ2-5; possibly TRBD2 for D (5 bases). Trimming shortened V by 2 bases and J by 1 base, and 9 bases separated the two germline ends. This CDR3 spans 14 amino acids. CDR1 and CDR2 (germline): SGHRS, YFSETQ. As DNA, the CDR3 is TGCGCCAGCAGCTTTACCGGGGTCCAAGAGACCCAGTACTTC. Translated: CASSFTGVQETQYF.

J is TRBJ1-6 and V is TRBV3-1 (or the pseudogene TRBV3-2); TRBD1 is a possible D gene (5 bases). Per the germline V gene, CDR1 is LGHDT and CDR2 is YNNKEL (reference sequence). This CDR3 is built from 17 residues. V was shortened by 0 bases and J by 2 bases, with 11 bases between the two germline ends. The CDR3 region is CASSQEGREAYNSPLHF. As DNA, the CDR3 is TGTGCCAGCAGCCAAGAGGGCAGGGAAGCCTATAATTCACCCCTCCACTTT.

The rearrangement links TRBV30 to TRBJ2-7; 7 bases line up with TRBD2. J was trimmed by 0 bases and V by 5 bases; bases with no gene match: 4. Germline-derived CDR1 and CDR2 are GTSNPN and SVGIG (reference sequence). The CDR3 has 13 residues. CDR3 bases: TGTGCCTGGGGGACGGGGGGCTCCTACGAGCAGTACTTC. Translated: CAWGTGGSYEQYF. The entire variable domain, with the rest obtained from reference TRBV30 and TRBJ2-7, is as follows: SQTIHQWPATLVQPVGSPLSLECTVEGTSNPNLYWYRQAAGRGLQLLFYSVGIGQISSEVPQNLSASRPQDRQFILSSKKLLLSDSGFYLCAWGTGGSYEQYFGPGTRLTVT.